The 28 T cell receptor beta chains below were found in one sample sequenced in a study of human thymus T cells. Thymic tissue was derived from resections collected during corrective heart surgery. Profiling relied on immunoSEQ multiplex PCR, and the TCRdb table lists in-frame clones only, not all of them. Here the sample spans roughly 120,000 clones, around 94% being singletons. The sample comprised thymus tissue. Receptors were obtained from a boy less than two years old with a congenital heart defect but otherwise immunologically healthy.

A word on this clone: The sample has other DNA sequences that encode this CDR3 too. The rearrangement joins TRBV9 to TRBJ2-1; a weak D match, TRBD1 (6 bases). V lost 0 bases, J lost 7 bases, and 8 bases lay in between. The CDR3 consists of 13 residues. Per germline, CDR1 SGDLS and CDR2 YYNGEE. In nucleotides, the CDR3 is TGTGCCAGCAGCGTAGCCAGGGGTAATGAGCAGTTCTTC. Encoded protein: CASSVARGNEQFF. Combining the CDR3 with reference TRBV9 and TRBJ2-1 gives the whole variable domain DSGVTQTPKHLITATGQRVTLRCSPRSGDLSVYWYQQSLDQGLQFLIQYYNGEERAKGNILERFSAQQFPDLHSELNLSSLELGDSALYFCASSVARGNEQFFGPGTRLTVL.

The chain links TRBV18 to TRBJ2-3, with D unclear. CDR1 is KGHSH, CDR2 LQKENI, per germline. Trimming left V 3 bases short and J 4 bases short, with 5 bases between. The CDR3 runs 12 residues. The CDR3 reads CASSPDADTQYF. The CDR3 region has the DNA TGTGCCAGCTCACCGGACGCAGATACGCAGTATTTT.

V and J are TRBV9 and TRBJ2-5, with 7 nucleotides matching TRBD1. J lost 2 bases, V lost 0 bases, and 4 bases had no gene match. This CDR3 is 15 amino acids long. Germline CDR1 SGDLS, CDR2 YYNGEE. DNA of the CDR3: TGTGCCAGCAGCGTAGTGGGGACAGTACAAGAGACCCAGTACTTC. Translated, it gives CASSVVGTVQETQYF.

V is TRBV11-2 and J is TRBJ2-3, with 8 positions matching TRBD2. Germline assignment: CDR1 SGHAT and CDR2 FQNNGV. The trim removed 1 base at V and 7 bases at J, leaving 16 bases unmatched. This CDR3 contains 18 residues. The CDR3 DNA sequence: TGTGCCAGCAGCTTAGTTCCCTCTCTCTTGACTAGCGTTTATACGCAGTATTTT. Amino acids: CASSLVPSLLTSVYTQYF.

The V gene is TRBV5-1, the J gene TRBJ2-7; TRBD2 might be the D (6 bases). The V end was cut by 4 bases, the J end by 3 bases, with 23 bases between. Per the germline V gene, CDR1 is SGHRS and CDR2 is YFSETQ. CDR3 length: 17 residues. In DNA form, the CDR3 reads TGCGCCAGCAGCCTGAATTACGGGGGTCGCATTCACTACGAGCAGTACTTC. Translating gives CASSLNYGGRIHYEQYF.

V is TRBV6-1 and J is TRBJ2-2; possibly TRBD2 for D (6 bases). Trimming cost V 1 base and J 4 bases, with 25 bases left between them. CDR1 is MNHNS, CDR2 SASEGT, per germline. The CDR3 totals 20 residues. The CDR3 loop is CASSEGWSAGVPRSTGELFF. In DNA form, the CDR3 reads TGTGCCAGCAGTGAAGGTTGGTCAGCGGGTGTTCCCCGGAGCACCGGGGAGCTGTTTTTT.

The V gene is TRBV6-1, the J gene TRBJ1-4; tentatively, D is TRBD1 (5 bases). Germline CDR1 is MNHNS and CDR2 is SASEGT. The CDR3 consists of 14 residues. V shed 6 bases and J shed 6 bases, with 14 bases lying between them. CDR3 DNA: TGTGCCAGCAGGGGGCCGCGGGAGGATGAAAAACTGTTTTTT. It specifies CASRGPREDEKLFF.

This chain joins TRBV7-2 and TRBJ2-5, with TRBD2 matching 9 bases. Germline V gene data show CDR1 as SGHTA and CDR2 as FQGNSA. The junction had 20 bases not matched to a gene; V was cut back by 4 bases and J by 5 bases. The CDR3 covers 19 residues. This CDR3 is CASSSAPAGGIIGAETQYF. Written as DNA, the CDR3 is TGTGCCAGCAGCTCCGCGCCAGCGGGGGGTATAATTGGTGCGGAGACCCAGTACTTC.

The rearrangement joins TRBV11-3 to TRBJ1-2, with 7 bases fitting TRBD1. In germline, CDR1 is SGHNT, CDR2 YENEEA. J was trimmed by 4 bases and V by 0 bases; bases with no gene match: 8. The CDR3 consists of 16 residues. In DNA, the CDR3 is TGTGCCAGCAGCTTAGACGGGGTTAGGGGGCCCTATGGCTACACCTTC. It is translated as CASSLDGVRGPYGYTF.

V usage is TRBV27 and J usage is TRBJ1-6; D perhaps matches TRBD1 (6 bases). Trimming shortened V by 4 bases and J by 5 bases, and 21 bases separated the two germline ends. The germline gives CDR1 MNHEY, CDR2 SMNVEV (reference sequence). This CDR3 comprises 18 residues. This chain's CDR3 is CASSSFLLTGFNNSPLHF. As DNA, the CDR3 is TGTGCCAGCAGTTCCTTCCTCCTCACAGGGTTCAATAATTCACCCCTCCACTTT.

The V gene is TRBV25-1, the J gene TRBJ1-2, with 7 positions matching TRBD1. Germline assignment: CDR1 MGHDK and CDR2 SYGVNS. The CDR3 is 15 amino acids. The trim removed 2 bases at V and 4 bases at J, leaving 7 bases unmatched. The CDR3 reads CASSEDREDCYGYTF. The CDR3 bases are TGTGCCAGCAGTGAAGACAGGGAAGATTGCTATGGCTACACCTTC.

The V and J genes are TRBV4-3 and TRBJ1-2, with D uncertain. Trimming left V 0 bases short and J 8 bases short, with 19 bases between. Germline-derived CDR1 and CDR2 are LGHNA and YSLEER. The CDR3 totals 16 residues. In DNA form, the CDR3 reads TGCGCCAGCAGCCAAGATCGCAACCCTCGTGGGTCCGGCTACACCTTC. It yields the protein CASSQDRNPRGSGYTF.

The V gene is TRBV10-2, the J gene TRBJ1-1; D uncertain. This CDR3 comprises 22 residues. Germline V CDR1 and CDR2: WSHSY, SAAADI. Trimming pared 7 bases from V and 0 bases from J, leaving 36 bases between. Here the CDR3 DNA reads TGCGCCAGCATGGGCCAAGGGTCGGGAAATCCTGCACCCCGGGAAATGAACACTGAAGCTTTCTTT. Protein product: CASMGQGSGNPAPREMNTEAFF.

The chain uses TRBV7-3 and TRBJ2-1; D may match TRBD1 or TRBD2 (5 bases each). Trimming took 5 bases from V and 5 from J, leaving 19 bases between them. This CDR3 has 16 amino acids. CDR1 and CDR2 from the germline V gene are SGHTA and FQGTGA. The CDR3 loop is CASSPGTWTKDNEQFF. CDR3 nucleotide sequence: TGTGCCAGCAGCCCGGGGACCTGGACAAAAGACAATGAGCAGTTCTTC.

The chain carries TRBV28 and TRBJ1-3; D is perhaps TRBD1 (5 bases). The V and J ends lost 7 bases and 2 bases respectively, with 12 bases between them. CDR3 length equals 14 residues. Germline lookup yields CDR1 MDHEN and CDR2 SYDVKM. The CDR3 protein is CASTERGPGNTIYF. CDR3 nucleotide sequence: TGTGCCAGCACCGAACGGGGACCTGGAAACACCATATATTTT.

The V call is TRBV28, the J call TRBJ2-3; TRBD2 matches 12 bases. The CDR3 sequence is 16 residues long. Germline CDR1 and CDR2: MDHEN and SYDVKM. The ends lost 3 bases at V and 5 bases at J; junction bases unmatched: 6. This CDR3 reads CASSFLAGGPEDTQYF. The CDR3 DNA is TGTGCCAGCAGTTTCCTAGCGGGGGGGCCCGAAGATACGCAGTATTTT.

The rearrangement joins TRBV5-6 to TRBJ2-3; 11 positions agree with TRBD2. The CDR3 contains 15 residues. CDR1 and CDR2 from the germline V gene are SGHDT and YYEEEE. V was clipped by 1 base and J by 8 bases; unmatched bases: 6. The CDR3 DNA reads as TGTGCCAGCAGCTTGATACTAGCGGGGGTTGTTACGCAGTATTTT. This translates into CASSLILAGVVTQYF.

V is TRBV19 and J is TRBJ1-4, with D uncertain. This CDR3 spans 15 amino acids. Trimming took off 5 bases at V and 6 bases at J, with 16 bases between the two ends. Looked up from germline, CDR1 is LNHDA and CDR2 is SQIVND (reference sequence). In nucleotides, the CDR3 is TGTGCCAGTAGTCCCAAGGGAGAGGTCCATGAAAAACTGTTTTTT. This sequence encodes CASSPKGEVHEKLFF. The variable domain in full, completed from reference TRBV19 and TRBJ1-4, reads DGGITQSPKYLFRKEGQNVTLSCEQNLNHDAMYWYRQDPGQGLRLIYYSQIVNDFQKGDIAEGYSVSREKKESFPLTVTSAQKNPTAFYLCASSPKGEVHEKLFFGSGTQLSVL.

CDR3 in DNA: TGTGCCAGCAGTCACCAGGACAGTTTCCAGCCCCAGCATTTT. The encoded protein is CASSHQDSFQPQHF. The chain combines TRBV6-1 with TRBJ1-5; TRBD1 might be the D (6 bases). V gave up 5 bases and J gave up 7 bases, with 15 bases separating them. CDR3 length: 14 residues. Germline V gives CDR1 MNHNS, CDR2 SASEGT.

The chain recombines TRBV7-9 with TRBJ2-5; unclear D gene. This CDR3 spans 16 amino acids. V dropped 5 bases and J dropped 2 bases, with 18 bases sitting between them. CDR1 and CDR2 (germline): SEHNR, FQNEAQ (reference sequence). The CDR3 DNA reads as TGTGCCAGCAGCCGAAATGACCCACTTTGGCAAGAGACCCAGTACTTC. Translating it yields CASSRNDPLWQETQYF.

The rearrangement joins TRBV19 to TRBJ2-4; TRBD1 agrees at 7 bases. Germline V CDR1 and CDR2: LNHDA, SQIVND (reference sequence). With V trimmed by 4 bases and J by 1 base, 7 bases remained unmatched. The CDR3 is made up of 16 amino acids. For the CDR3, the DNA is TGTGCCAGTAGTAAAACAGGGGAGTTGGCCAAAAACATTCAGTACTTC. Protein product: CASSKTGELAKNIQYF.

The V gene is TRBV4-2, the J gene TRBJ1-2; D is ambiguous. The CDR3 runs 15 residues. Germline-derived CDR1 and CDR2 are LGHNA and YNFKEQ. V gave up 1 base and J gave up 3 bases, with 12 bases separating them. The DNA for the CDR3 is TGTGCCAGCAGCCAAGGGGAAGGATTCTACTATGGCTACACCTTC. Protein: CASSQGEGFYYGYTF.

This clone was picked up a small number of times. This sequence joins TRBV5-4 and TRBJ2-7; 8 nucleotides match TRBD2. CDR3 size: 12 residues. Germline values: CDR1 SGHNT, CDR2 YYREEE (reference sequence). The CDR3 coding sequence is TGTGCGTGGGCGGGGGGACCCTACGAGCAGTACTTC. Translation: CAWAGGPYEQYF.

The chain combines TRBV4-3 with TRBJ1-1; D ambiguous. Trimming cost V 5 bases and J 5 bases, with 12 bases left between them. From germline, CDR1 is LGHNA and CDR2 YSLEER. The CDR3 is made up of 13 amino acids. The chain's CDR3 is CASSSKTGTEAFF. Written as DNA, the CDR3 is TGCGCCAGCAGCTCTAAGACGGGAACTGAAGCTTTCTTT.

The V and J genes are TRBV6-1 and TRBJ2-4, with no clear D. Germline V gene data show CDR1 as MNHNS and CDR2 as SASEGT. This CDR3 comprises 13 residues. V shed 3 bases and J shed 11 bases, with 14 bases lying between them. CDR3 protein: CASSETRKHVQYF. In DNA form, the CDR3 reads TGTGCCAGCAGTGAGACCAGGAAACACGTTCAGTACTTC.

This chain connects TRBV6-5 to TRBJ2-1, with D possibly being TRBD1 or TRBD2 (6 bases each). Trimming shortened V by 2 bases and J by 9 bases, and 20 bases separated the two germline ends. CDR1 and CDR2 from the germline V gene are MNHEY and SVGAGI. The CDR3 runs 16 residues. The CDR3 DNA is TGTGCCAGCAGTTACGTCGGGGGCCCCCCCTCGGGTGAGCAGTTCTTC. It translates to CASSYVGGPPSGEQFF.

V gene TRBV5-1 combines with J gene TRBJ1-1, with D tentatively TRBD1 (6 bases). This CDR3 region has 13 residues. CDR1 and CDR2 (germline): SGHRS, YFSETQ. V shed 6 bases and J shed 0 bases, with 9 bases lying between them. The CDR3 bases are TGCGCCAGCAAGGGGGGGGTGAACACTGAAGCTTTCTTT. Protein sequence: CASKGGVNTEAFF.

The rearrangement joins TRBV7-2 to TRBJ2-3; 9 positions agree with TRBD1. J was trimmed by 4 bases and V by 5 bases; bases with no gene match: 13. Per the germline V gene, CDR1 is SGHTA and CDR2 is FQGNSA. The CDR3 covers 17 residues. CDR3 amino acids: CASSPQNRDRVADTQYF. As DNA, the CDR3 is TGTGCCAGCAGCCCTCAGAACCGGGACAGGGTAGCAGATACGCAGTATTTT.